The 12 T cell receptor beta chains below all came from one sample that was sequenced in a study of tumor and adjacent non-tumor tissue in lung cancer. RNA was extracted from bulk tissue without any cell sorting. Distant lung tissue was collected more than 3 cm away from the tumor edge. Three rounds of nested PCR, following a modified ARM-PCR protocol, produced the TCRbeta library. TCRdb ran MiXCR on the multiplex PCR reads and lists one entry per CDR3 protein. The sample holds about 86,000 distinct CDR3 sequences, under 80% seen once. Material for sequencing was distant non-tumor lung tissue. The receptors here all came from a woman in her fifties or sixties with non-small cell lung cancer.

V gene TRBV20-1 combines with J gene TRBJ2-5; TRBD1 matches 7 bases. V was pared by 3 bases and J by 5 bases, with 12 bases of the junction left unmatched. CDR3 length: 15 amino acids. CDR1 and CDR2 (germline): DFQATT, SNEGSKA (reference sequence). For the CDR3, the DNA is TGCAGTGCTAGTGGTCCTTTGGGACAGCATGAGACCCAGTACTTC. The encoded protein is CSASGPLGQHETQYF.

In the case of this clonotype: In this CDR3 the conserved last residue, phenylalanine or tryptophan, is missing, so a read error is likely. This rearrangement joins TRBV2 to TRBJ2-1; D gene unclear. Germline V CDR1 and CDR2: SNHLY, FYNNEI. The CDR3 loop spans 11 amino acids. The CDR3 loop reads CPSNQSDEQFS. CDR3 DNA sequence: TGTCCCAGCAACCAATCGGATGAGCAGTTCTCC.

In the case of this clonotype: Germline and junction disagree at one end, which may indicate a read error. The V gene is TRBV12-3 or TRBV12-4, the J gene TRBJ1-5, with D unclear. There are 13 residues in the CDR3. The CDR3 here is CANSLGNNQPQHF. In DNA form, the CDR3 reads TGTGCCAACAGTTTGGGAAACAATCAGCCCCAGCATTTT.

This clonotype was picked up a small number of times. The chain joins TRBV4-2 to TRBJ2-2; D may match TRBD1 or TRBD2 (5 bases each). CDR1 and CDR2 from the germline V gene are LGHNA and YNFKEQ. The CDR3 is made up of 15 amino acids. Trimming shortened V by 11 bases and J by 0 bases, and 16 bases separated the two germline ends. The CDR3 is CAGAPGLPNTGELFF. CDR3 coding DNA: TGTGCCGGCGCTCCGGGGCTACCGAACACCGGGGAGCTGTTTTTT.

Note on this clonotype: The missing conserved phenylalanine or tryptophan at the end of this CDR3 makes a read error likely. This chain joins TRBV12-3 or TRBV12-4 and TRBJ2-6; unclear D gene. The CDR3 spans 16 residues. V lost 8 bases and J 2 bases, leaving 16 bases between the germline ends. The CDR3 spells CASGRGPQTGANVLTV. The CDR3 nucleotides are TGTGCCAGCGGCCGTGGCCCGCAAACTGGGGCCAACGTCCTGACTGTC.

This clonotype was picked up many times. This chain links TRBV7-9 with TRBJ2-7; 9 positions agree with TRBD1. Germline assignment: CDR1 SEHNR and CDR2 FQNEAQ (reference sequence). With V trimmed by 5 bases and J by 0 bases, 5 bases remained unmatched. CDR3 size: 15 residues. CDR3 in DNA: TGTGCCAGCAGCCACTCGGACAGGGGCTCCTACGAGCAGTACTTC. Its protein is CASSHSDRGSYEQYF.

This clonotype has a count of ten or more. CDR3 residues: CASSPSGPGQGFAQHF. CDR3 bases: TGTGCCAGCAGCCCATCGGGTCCGGGCCAGGGATTTGCCCAGCATTTT. The chain carries TRBV28 and TRBJ1-5, with a tentative D call TRBD1 (5 bases). The CDR3 has 16 residues. Germline V CDR1 and CDR2: MDHEN, SYDVKM. V was shortened by 6 bases and J by 11 bases, with 26 bases between the two germline ends.

Worth noting for this clonotype: The junction does not match germline at one end; this may be a read error. J is TRBJ2-6 and V is TRBV7-9, with 11 nucleotides matching TRBD2. The germline gives CDR1 SEHNR, CDR2 FQNEAQ (reference sequence). This CDR3 spans 17 amino acids. CDR3 nucleotide sequence: TGTGCCGGCAGCACGCCGACTAGCGGGACTGGGGCCAACGTCATGACTTTC. Protein product: CAGSTPTSGTGANVMTF.

Comment on this clonotype: The CDR3 end shows no conserved phenylalanine or tryptophan, and so a read error is likely. This chain connects TRBV11-2 to TRBJ1-3; D remains ambiguous. The CDR3 spans 14 residues. CDR1 is SGHAT and CDR2 is FQNNGV in the germline V gene. CDR3 sequence reads: CASNQKRSRNIIYY. The CDR3 coding sequence is TGTGCCAGCAACCAGAAGAGGAGTAGAAACATCATATATTAT.

As concerns this clonotype: The junction does not match germline at one end; this may be a read error. This chain uses TRBV4-1 with TRBJ2-1; 12 nucleotides agree with TRBD2. Germline V gives CDR1 MGHRA, CDR2 YSYEKL. The CDR3 consists of 16 residues. The CDR3 region has the DNA TGCACCAGCAGCCAACCATCGGGACTAGCGGGCAATGGACAGTTCTTC. Protein: CTSSQPSGLAGNGQFF.

Concerning this clonotype: One end of the junction does not line up with germline, which may come from a read error. The chain uses TRBV10-3 and TRBJ2-7, with TRBD1 matching over 9 bases. The germline V gene has CDR1 ENHRY and CDR2 SYGVKD. This CDR3 has 13 residues. The DNA for the CDR3 is TGTGCCTCCTGGGACAGGGACTCCTACGAGCATTATTTC. This encodes CASWDRDSYEHYF.

This rearrangement joins TRBV20-1 to TRBJ2-2; D is perhaps TRBD2 (7 bases). Germline loops: CDR1 DFQATT, CDR2 SNEGSKA (reference sequence). The V gene lost 3 bases and the J gene lost 2 bases, with 13 bases spanning the gap. This CDR3 contains 15 residues. The CDR3 spells CSARGGAENTGELFF. The CDR3 DNA follows: TGCAGTGCTAGGGGGGGGGCTGAAAACACCGGGGAGCTGTTTTTT.